This TCR beta chain was obtained from a study of T cell repertoires in aging, cancer and after chemotherapy. Study background: Donor ages fell into six groups from 30 or younger up to 70 or older.

The CDR3 spans 18 residues. V lost 1 base and J lost 0; bases outside the gene matches: 7. Looked up from germline, CDR1 is SGHRS and CDR2 is YFSETQ. Study results and caveats: Untreated cancer patients had significantly lower blood TCR diversity than age-matched healthy donors. Loss of evenness, beyond lost richness, contributed to age-related TCR diversity decline in cancer patients. In each cancer cohort, median generation probability increased across chemotherapy, suggesting thymic output rebounded.

TRB rearrangements spanning V, D and J were amplified using mixed TRB-A/B primers. Each CDR3 protein is one row after TCRdb ran MiXCR on the multiplex PCR reads. The table records about 10,000 distinct CDR3 sequences, less than 45% of them present only once. Turning to this clonotype: The antigen is not known.

The template was genomic DNA from peripheral blood, not RNA. The sequence was obtained from a human donor in good health. The chain is built from TRBV5-1 and TRBJ2-3; 11 nucleotides line up with TRBD2. The sample comprised blood. The CDR3 here is CASSLTLAGGISTDTQYF. The CDR3 nucleotides read TGCGCCAGCAGCTTGACGCTAGCGGGGGGTATTAGCACAGATACGCAGTATTTT.